The rows below give T cell receptor beta chains drawn from one sample of a study of OX40 agonist ivuxolimab in advanced cancers. Measured with immunoSEQ multiplex PCR; TCRdb has only the in-frame clones, and not every one. The sample yields about 22,000 clones, approximately 84% seen once. This specimen consisted of CD4+ or CD8+ T cells sorted from blood, obtained in a trial of the OX40 agonist ivuxolimab. The receptors stem from an adult with an advanced solid tumor such as melanoma, head and neck, liver or kidney cancer. CDR3s include the opening cysteine and the closing phenylalanine or tryptophan. The D gene is left open where the match is weak. Only part of the rows carry a size: once, few, many, or a class if the clone is expanded.

TRBV7-7	NA	TRBD2	TRBJ2-2	TGTGCTAGCAGCTTAAGAGCGGGAGGGGGAGACGGGGAGCTGTTTTTT	CASSLRAGGGDGELFF
TRBV10-2	NA	NA	TRBJ1-1	TGCGCCAGCATTGGTGAGACGACTCCGGCAAACACTGAAGCTTTCTTT	CASIGETTPANTEAFF
TRBV2	NA	NA	TRBJ1-1	TGTGCCAGCAGTGAACCGAGAAACACTGAAGCTTTCTTT	CASSEPRNTEAFF
TRBV4-1	NA	TRBD2	TRBJ2-7	TGCGCCAGCAGCCAAGAGGGAGGGCAACTCTCCTACGAGCAGTACTTC	CASSQEGGQLSYEQYF
TRBV19	NA	NA	TRBJ2-7	TGTGCCAGTAGTATAGGACCCCCTGCAGGCGAGCAGTACTTC	CASSIGPPAGEQYF
TRBV2	NA	NA	TRBJ1-3	TGTGCCAGCAGTGCCAGGGATGGAAACACCATATATTTT	CASSARDGNTIYF
TRBV7-6	NA	TRBD2	TRBJ2-1	TGTGCCAGCAGCTTAGGGCTAGCGGGCTCCTACAATGAGCAGTTCTTC	CASSLGLAGSYNEQFF
TRBV28	NA	NA	TRBJ2-7	TGTGCCAGCAGTTTTCTCTCTAACTACGAGCAGTACTTC	CASSFLSNYEQYF
TRBV6-7	NA	NA	TRBJ2-1	TGTGCCAGCAGTTACCCCCCATTCCGTTGTGAGCAGTTCTTC	CASSYPPFRCEQFF
TRBV5-1	NA	TRBD2	TRBJ2-1	TGCGCCAGCAGCTTGGTGGCTAGCGGGATCGGGGATGAGCAGTTCTTC	CASSLVASGIGDEQFF
TRBV28	NA	NA	TRBJ1-5	TGTGCCAGCAACTCGGTAGGCAGTGGCAATCAGCCCCAGCATTTT	CASNSVGSGNQPQHF
TRBV30	NA	TRBD1	TRBJ2-1	TGTGCCTGGAGTGTGGAGACAGGGGTCTACAATGAGCAGTTCTTC	CAWSVETGVYNEQFF
TRBV7-8	NA	NA	TRBJ2-7	TGTGCCAGCAGCTTAGCGGCGTCCTACGAGCAGTACTTC	CASSLAASYEQYF
TRBV19	NA	NA	TRBJ1-2	TGTGCCAGTACCCCTTCCACAACCGACTATGGCTACACCTTC	CASTPSTTDYGYTF
TRBV9	once	TRBD1	TRBJ2-2	TGTGCCAGCAGCGTAGAGGTGACAGGGAAAGATTCCGGGGAGCTGTTTTTT	CASSVEVTGKDSGELFF
TRBV30	NA	TRBD2	TRBJ2-2	TGTGCCTGGAGTGTAGATCCCCTAGCGGGAGGTTCGTACACCGGGGAGCTGTTTTTT	CAWSVDPLAGGSYTGELFF
TRBV2	NA	NA	TRBJ2-7	TGTGCCAGCAGTGATCTCCAAGCGGCAGGGGAAAAATACGAGCAGTACTTC	CASSDLQAAGEKYEQYF
TRBV21-1	NA	NA	TRBJ2-5	TGTGCCAGCAGCGGTAGCCCAAGGACTAGCGGGAGTGGGGCAGGAACGACCCAGTACTTC	CASSGSPRTSGSGAGTTQYF
TRBV27	NA	NA	TRBJ2-1	TGTGCCAGCAGTCCTACGGTCAGCTCCTACAATGAGCAGTTCTTC	CASSPTVSSYNEQFF
TRBV6-1	NA	TRBD1	TRBJ1-1	TGTGCCAGCAGTGAATCAGGGTGGGACAGGGACACTGAAGCTTTCTTT	CASSESGWDRDTEAFF
TRBV7-8	NA	NA	TRBJ2-7	TGTGCCAGCAGCCCCCAATCACACTACCTCTCCTACGAGCAGTACTTC	CASSPQSHYLSYEQYF
TRBV30	once	NA	TRBJ2-3	TGTGCCTGGAGTGTGGAAATACGCACAGATACGCAGTATTTT	CAWSVEIRTDTQYF
TRBV27	NA	NA	TRBJ2-5	TGTGCCAGCAGTTTCCAGGGGTGGGAGACCCAGTACTTC	CASSFQGWETQYF
TRBV13	NA	TRBD1	TRBJ2-7	TGTGCCAGCAGTGTCTGGGACAGGGGGTACGAGCAGTACTTC	CASSVWDRGYEQYF
TRBV27	NA	TRBD1	TRBJ1-5	TGTGCCAGCAGTTTAACAGGGGGGACTAATCAGCCCCAGCATTTT	CASSLTGGTNQPQHF
TRBV19	NA	TRBD1	TRBJ1-3	TGTGCCAGTAGTATCGCCGACAGGGTCAAGAACACCATATATTTT	CASSIADRVKNTIYF
TRBV9	once	TRBD2	TRBJ2-2	TGTGCCAGCAGCGTAGCCCCTTTCGGGACTAGGGGCCCCGGGGAGCTGTTTTTT	CASSVAPFGTRGPGELFF
TRBV9	NA	TRBD2	TRBJ2-3	TGTGCCAGCAGCGCCAAAACTAGCGGGAGGACAGATACGCAGTATTTT	CASSAKTSGRTDTQYF
TRBV20-1	NA	TRBD2	TRBJ2-1	TGCAGTGCTCATAGCGGGAATGAGCAGTTCTTC	CSAHSGNEQFF
TRBV9	NA	NA	TRBJ2-1	TGTGCCAGCAGCGTGGGGACCTACAATGAGCAGTTCTTC	CASSVGTYNEQFF
TRBV18	NA	TRBD2	TRBJ2-7	TGTGCCAGCTCACCACCGGGGGAGGGCTCCCACTTC	CASSPPGEGSHF
TRBV11-2	NA	TRBD1	TRBJ1-1	TGTGCCAGCAGCTTAGATGGGAGACAGGGGTACACTGAAGCTTTCTTT	CASSLDGRQGYTEAFF
TRBV27	NA	NA	TRBJ2-7	TGTGCCAGCAGTTTAGAAGAGCAGTACTTC	CASSLEEQYF
TRBV7-3	NA	TRBD1	TRBJ2-1	TGTGCCAGCAGCTGGGGACAGGAGAGCTCCTACAATGAGCAGTTCTTC	CASSWGQESSYNEQFF
TRBV2	NA	NA	TRBJ2-3	TGTGCCAGCAGGGGGGGTCCTACAGATACGCAGTATTTT	CASRGGPTDTQYF
TRBV29-1	NA	TRBD1	TRBJ2-1	TGCAGCGCCCCGCTACAGGGGGCCAATTACAATGAGCAGTTCTTC	CSAPLQGANYNEQFF
TRBV6-5	NA	TRBD2	TRBJ2-1	TGTGCCAGCAGTACCGGGACTAGCGGCAATGAGCAGTTCTTC	CASSTGTSGNEQFF
TRBV27	NA	TRBD2	TRBJ2-5	TGTGCCAGCAGTCCAGGGACTAGCGGACAAGAGACCCAGTACTTC	CASSPGTSGQETQYF
TRBV2	few	NA	TRBJ2-7	TGTGCCAGCAGGGACGGATCCTACGAGCAGTACTTC	CASRDGSYEQYF
TRBV6-1	NA	NA	TRBJ1-1	TGTGCCAGCAGTGAAGCGAGCGGCCATTCCACTAACACTGAAGCTTTCTTT	CASSEASGHSTNTEAFF
TRBV6-5	NA	NA	TRBJ2-5	TGTGCCAGCAGTAGGTGGGGGGAAGAGACCCAGTACTTC	CASSRWGEETQYF
TRBV7-9	NA	NA	TRBJ2-5	TGTGCCAGCAGCTTATCAGGGGAGACCCAGTACTTC	CASSLSGETQYF
TRBV7-9	NA	NA	TRBJ1-5	TGTGCCAGCAGCCAGCAGGGTAGCAATCAGCCCCAGCATTTT	CASSQQGSNQPQHF
TRBV6-5	NA	TRBD1	TRBJ2-1	TGTGCCAGCAGTCAACAGGGGACCCCCTACAATGAGCAGTTCTTC	CASSQQGTPYNEQFF
TRBV7-8	NA	NA	TRBJ2-1	TGTGCCAGCAGCCCCGAGCCCAGCAATGAGCAGTTCTTC	CASSPEPSNEQFF
TRBV9	NA	NA	TRBJ2-3	TGTGCCAGCAGCTCCCAGCGGGCTAGCACAGATACGCAGTATTTT	CASSSQRASTDTQYF
TRBV9	once	TRBD1	TRBJ2-5	TGTGCCAGCAGCGTAGAGAGGACAGGGCAAGAGACCCAGTACTTC	CASSVERTGQETQYF
TRBV4-1	NA	TRBD2	TRBJ2-2	TGCGCCAGCAGCCGAAAGGGGGTAGCGGGAGTAGGGACCGGGGAGCTGTTTTTT	CASSRKGVAGVGTGELFF
TRBV9	NA	NA	TRBJ2-7	TGTGCCAGCAGCAAGGGAAACGAGCAGTACTTC	CASSKGNEQYF
TRBV29-1	NA	TRBD2	TRBJ2-1	TGCAGCGTTGAAAAAGCGGGAGGGGTTGAGAATGAGCAGTTCTTC	CSVEKAGGVENEQFF
TRBV4-1	once	TRBD2	TRBJ2-1	TGCGCCAGCAGCCAAGTTTCGATGGGGGGGAACTGGGGAAATGAGCAGTTCTTC	CASSQVSMGGNWGNEQFF
TRBV7-9	once	TRBD2	TRBJ2-5	TGTGCCAGCAGCGATAGCGGGGGATCCCATGAGACCCAGTACTTC	CASSDSGGSHETQYF
TRBV9	medium-sized	NA	TRBJ2-7	TGTGCCAGCAGCGTAGGGGTGATGGCCTACGAGCAGTACTTC	CASSVGVMAYEQYF
TRBV2	NA	TRBD1	TRBJ2-1	TGTGCCAGCAGTGGGGCCCTCGGACAGGGAAACAATGAGCAGTTCTTC	CASSGALGQGNNEQFF